What follows is one T cell receptor (beta chain) and its context. The CDR3 totals 17 residues. J gave up 3 bases and V 4 bases, and 9 bases lay outside the gene matches. CDR1 LGHNA and CDR2 YNFKEQ come from the germline V gene. Original analysis: Reference gene primer amplification in the assay estimated nucleated cell counts. This table comes from immunoSEQ multiplex PCR, and its TCRdb copy is limited to in-frame clones, with some not included. From that table come the V and J calls and clone size; the DNA was used to work out D and trimming. The table includes under 150,000 clones, roughly 90% detected once. The data are from a study of blood T cell repertoires in COVID-19. Study details: COVID-19 samples, acute and convalescent, were from the United States, Italy and Spain. The cDNA or gDNA used as material had been derived from T cells, B-cell-depleted T cells, or PBMCs.

V is TRBV4-2 and J is TRBJ2-3, with 11 positions matching TRBD2. The sequenced sample was peripheral blood. The sequence came from a man aged 65 to 85 with active COVID-19. The CDR3 DNA reads TGTGCCAGCAGCCTCGTCACCGGGACTAGCGGAACAGATACGCAGTATTTT. Its translation is CASSLVTGTSGTDTQYF.